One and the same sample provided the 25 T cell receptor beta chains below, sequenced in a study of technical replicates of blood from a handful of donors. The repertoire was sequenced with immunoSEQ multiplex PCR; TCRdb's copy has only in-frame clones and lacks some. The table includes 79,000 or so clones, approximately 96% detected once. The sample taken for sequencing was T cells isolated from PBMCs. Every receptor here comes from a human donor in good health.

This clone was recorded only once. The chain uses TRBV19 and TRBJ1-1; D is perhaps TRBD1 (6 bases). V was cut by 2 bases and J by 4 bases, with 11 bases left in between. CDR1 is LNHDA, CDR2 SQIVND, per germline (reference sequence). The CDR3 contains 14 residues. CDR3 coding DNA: TGTGCCAGTAGTATACAGGGGCTGGGCACTGAAGCTTTCTTT. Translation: CASSIQGLGTEAFF. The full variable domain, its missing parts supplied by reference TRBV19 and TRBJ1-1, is DGGITQSPKYLFRKEGQNVTLSCEQNLNHDAMYWYRQDPGQGLRLIYYSQIVNDFQKGDIAEGYSVSREKKESFPLTVTSAQKNPTAFYLCASSIQGLGTEAFFGQGTRLTVV.

In DNA, the CDR3 is TGTGCCAGCAACCAGCAGGGTAGGGCTTTCTTT. It specifies CASNQQGRAFF. J is TRBJ1-1 and V is TRBV7-9; D is perhaps TRBD1 (5 bases). CDR1 is SEHNR and CDR2 is FQNEAQ in the germline V gene (reference sequence). The CDR3 is 11 amino acids. The V end lost 7 bases, the J end lost 11 bases, and 14 bases lay between the germline ends.

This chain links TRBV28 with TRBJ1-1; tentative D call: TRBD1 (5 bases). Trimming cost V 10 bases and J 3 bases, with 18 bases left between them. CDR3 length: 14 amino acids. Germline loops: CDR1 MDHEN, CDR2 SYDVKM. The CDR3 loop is CATPGRGWDTEAFF. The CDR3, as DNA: TGTGCCACCCCAGGTAGGGGCTGGGACACTGAAGCTTTCTTT.

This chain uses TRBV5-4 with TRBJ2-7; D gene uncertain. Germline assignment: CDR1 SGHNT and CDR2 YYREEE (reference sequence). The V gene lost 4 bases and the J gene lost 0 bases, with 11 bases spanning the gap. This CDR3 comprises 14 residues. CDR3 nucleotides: TGTGCCAGCAGCCCTACAGCCGACTCCTACGAGCAGTACTTC. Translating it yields CASSPTADSYEQYF.

The CDR3 spells CSVADRDSNQPQHF. The CDR3 DNA follows: TGCAGCGTTGCGGACAGGGATAGCAATCAGCCCCAGCATTTT. The chain combines TRBV29-1 with TRBJ1-5; TRBD1 agrees at 8 bases. CDR1 and CDR2 (germline): SQVTM, ANQGSEA. The CDR3 runs to 14 residues. V lost 4 bases to trimming and J lost 0 bases; unmatched junction nucleotides: 2.

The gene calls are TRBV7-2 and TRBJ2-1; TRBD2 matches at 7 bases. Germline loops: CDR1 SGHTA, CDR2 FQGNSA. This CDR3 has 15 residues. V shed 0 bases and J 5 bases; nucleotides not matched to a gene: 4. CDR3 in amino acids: CASSLARELDNEQFF. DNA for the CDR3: TGTGCCAGCAGCTTAGCGCGGGAGTTAGACAATGAGCAGTTCTTC.

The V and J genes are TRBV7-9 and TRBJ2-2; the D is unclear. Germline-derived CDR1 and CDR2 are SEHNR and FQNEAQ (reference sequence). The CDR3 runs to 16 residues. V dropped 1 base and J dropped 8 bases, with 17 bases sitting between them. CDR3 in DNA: TGTGCCAGCAGCTTAGGCCCGACACCCAATAAGGGGGAGCTGTTTTTT. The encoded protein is CASSLGPTPNKGELFF.

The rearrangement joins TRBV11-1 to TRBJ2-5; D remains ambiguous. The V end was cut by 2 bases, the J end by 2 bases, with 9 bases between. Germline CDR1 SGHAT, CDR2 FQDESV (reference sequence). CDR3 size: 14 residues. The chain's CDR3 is CASSLFLVQETQYF. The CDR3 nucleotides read TGTGCCAGCAGCTTATTTTTAGTTCAAGAGACCCAGTACTTC.

The CDR3 protein is CASSFIGRHRDYEQYF. CDR3 sequence (DNA): TGTGCCAGCAGCTTTATCGGGAGGCACCGGGACTACGAGCAGTACTTC. The chain carries TRBV11-2 and TRBJ2-7; 7 bases map to TRBD2. Trimming took 3 bases from V and 3 from J; bases not matched to a gene: 11. The germline V gene encodes CDR1 SGHAT and CDR2 FQNNGV. The CDR3 sequence is 16 residues long.

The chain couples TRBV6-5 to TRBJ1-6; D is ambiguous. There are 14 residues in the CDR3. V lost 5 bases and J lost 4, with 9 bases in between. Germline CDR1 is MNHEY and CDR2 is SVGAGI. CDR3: CASSPPGYNSPLHF. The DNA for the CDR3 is TGTGCCAGCAGTCCCCCAGGTTATAATTCACCCCTCCACTTT.

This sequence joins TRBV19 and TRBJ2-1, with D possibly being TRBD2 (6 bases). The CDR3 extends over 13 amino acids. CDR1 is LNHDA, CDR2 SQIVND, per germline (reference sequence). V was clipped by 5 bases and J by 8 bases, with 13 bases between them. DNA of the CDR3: TGTGCCAGTAGTCCGACTAGAGGGGATGAGCAGTTCTTC. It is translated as CASSPTRGDEQFF.

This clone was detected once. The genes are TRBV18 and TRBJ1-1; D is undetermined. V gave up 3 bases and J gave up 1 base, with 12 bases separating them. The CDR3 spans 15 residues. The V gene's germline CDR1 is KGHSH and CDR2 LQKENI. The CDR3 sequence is CASSPPFARNTEAFF. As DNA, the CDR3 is TGTGCCAGCTCACCTCCCTTTGCGAGGAACACTGAAGCTTTCTTT.

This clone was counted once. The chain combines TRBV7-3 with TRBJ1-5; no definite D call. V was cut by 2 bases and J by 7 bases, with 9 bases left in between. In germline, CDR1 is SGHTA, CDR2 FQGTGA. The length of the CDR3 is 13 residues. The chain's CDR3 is CASSLVGVQPQHF. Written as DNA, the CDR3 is TGTGCCAGCAGCTTAGTGGGAGTACAGCCCCAGCATTTT.

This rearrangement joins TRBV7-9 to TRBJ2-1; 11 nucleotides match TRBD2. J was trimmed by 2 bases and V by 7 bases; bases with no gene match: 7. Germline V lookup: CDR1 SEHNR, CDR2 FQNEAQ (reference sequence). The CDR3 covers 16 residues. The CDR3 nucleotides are TGTGCCAGCACCAATATAGCGGGAGGGACCTACAATGAGCAGTTCTTC. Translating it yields CASTNIAGGTYNEQFF.

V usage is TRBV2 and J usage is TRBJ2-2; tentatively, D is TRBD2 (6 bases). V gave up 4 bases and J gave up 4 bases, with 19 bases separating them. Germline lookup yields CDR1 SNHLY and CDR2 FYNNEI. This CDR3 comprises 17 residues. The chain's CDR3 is CASSVVRLAWGTGELFF. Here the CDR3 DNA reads TGTGCCAGCAGTGTTGTGCGTCTAGCGTGGGGCACCGGGGAGCTGTTTTTT.

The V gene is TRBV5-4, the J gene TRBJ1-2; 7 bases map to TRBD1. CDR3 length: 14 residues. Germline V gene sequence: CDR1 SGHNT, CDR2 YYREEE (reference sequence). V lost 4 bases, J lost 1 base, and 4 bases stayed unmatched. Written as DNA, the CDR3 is TGTGCCAGCAGCGTTGGACAGGATAACTATGGCTACACCTTC. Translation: CASSVGQDNYGYTF.

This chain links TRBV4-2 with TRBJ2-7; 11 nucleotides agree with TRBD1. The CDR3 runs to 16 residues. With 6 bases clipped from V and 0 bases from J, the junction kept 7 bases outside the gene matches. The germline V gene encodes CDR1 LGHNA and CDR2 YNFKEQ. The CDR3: CASSREGTGGSYEQYF. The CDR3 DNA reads TGTGCCAGCAGTAGGGAAGGGACAGGGGGCTCCTACGAGCAGTACTTC.

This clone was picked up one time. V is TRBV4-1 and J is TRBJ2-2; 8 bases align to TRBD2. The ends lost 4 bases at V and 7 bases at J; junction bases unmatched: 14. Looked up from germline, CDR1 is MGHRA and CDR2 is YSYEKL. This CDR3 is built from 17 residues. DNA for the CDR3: TGCGCCAGCAGCCTAAGGGTACTAGCGGAGGCGAGCGGGGAGCTGTTTTTT. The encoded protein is CASSLRVLAEASGELFF.

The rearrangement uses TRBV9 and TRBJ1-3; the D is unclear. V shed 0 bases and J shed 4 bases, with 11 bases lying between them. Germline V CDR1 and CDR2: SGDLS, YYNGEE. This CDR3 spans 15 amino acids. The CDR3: CASSVAETQGNTIYF. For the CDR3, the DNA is TGTGCCAGCAGCGTAGCTGAGACACAAGGAAACACCATATATTTT.

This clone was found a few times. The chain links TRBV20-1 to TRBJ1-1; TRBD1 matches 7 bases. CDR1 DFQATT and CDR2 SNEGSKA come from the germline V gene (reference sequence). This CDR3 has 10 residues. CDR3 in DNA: TGCAGGACAGGGTTCACTGAAGCTTTCTTT. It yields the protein CRTGFTEAFF.

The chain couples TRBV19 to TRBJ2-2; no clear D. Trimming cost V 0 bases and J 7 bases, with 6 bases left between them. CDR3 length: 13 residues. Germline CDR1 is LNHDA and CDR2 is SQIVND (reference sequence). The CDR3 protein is CASSIDPGGELFF. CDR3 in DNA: TGTGCCAGTAGTATAGATCCAGGCGGGGAGCTGTTTTTT.

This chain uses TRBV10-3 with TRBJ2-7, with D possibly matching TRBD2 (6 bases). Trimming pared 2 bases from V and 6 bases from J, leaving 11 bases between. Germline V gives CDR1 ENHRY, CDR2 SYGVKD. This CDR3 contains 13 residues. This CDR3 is CAISELASTEQYF. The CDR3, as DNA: TGTGCCATCAGTGAGCTAGCGTCTACCGAGCAGTACTTC.

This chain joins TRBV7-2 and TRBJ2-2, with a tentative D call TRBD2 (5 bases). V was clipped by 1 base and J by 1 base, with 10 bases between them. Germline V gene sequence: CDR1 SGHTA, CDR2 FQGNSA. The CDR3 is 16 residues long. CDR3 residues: CASSLDAGENTGELFF. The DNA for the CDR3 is TGTGCCAGCAGCTTAGACGCCGGGGAGAACACCGGGGAGCTGTTTTTT.

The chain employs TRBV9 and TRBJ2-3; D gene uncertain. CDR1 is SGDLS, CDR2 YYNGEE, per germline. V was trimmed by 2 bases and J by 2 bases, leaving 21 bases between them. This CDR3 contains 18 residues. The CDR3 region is CASSVPHESTDYTDTQYF. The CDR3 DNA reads TGTGCCAGCAGCGTTCCCCACGAAAGCACCGATTACACAGATACGCAGTATTTT.

CDR3: CASSWTGNTEAFF. CDR3 DNA: TGTGCCAGCAGCTGGACAGGGAACACTGAAGCTTTCTTT. The gene calls are TRBV7-2 and TRBJ1-1; 7 nucleotides match TRBD1. The J segment lost 1 base and the V segment lost 4 bases, leaving 0 bases of the junction unmatched. This CDR3 is built from 13 residues. Germline V gives CDR1 SGHTA, CDR2 FQGNSA.